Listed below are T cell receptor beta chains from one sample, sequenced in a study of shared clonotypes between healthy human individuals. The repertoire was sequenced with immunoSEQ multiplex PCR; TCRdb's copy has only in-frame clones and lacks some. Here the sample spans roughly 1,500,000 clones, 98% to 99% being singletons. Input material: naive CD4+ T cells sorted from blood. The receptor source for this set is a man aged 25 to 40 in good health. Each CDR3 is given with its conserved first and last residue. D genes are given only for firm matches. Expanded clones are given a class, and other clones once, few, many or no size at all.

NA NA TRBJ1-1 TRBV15 TGTGCCACCAGCAGAACAGATTGGGGGAACACTGAAGCTTTCTTT CATSRTDWGNTEAFF
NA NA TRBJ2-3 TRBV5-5 TGTGCCAGCAGCGATCCCGGGGGCAGTCCCCTGGGTACTGATACGCAGTATTTT CASSDPGGSPLGTDTQYF
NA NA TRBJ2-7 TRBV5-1 TGCGCCAGCAGCTTGGTTCTAGGTGGCTCCTACGAGCAGTACTTC CASSLVLGGSYEQYF
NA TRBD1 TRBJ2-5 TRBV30 TGTGCCTGGAGTCCCTCGACAGGGGTACTGCCCCAGTACTTC CAWSPSTGVLPQYF
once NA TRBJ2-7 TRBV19 TGTGCCAGTAGTATGGGGACGGTCTACGAGCAGTACTTC CASSMGTVYEQYF
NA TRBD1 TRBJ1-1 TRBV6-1 TGTGCCAGCAGCGGGACAGTGAACACTGAAGCTTTCTTT CASSGTVNTEAFF
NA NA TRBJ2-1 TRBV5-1 TGCGCCAGCAGCATTGGGACCAACTCCTACAATGAGCAGTTCTTC CASSIGTNSYNEQFF
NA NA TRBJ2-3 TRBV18 TGTGCCAGCTCACCATCGACAGGCACAGATACGCAGTATTTT CASSPSTGTDTQYF
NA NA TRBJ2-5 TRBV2 TGTGCCAGCATAAGTGAGACAGGCATTACAGGGGAGACCCAGTACTTC CASISETGITGETQYF
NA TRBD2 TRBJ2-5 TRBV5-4 TGTGCCAGCAGCGTCGCTAGCGGGAACTACCAAGAGACCCAGTACTTC CASSVASGNYQETQYF
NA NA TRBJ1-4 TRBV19 TGTGCCAGTAGTATAGGATGGGGGTCTGATGAAAAACTGTTTTTT CASSIGWGSDEKLFF
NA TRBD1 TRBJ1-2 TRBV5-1 TGCGCCAGCAGCTTAACAGGGGGCAGTAACTATGGCTACACCTTC CASSLTGGSNYGYTF
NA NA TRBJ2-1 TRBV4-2 TGTGCCAGCAGCCAAGATGGAAAAGATGAGCAGTTCTTC CASSQDGKDEQFF
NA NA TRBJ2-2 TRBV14 TGTGCCAGCAGGAAATTAGCAGCCGGGGAGCTGTTTTTT CASRKLAAGELFF
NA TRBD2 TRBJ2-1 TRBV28 TGTGCCAGCAGTTCAAACGGACTAGCGGGAATGAGCTCCTACAATGAGCAGTTCTTC CASSSNGLAGMSSYNEQFF
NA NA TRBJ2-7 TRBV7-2 TGTGCCAGCAGCCAACGGGTACCCCCTTACGAGCAGTACTTC CASSQRVPPYEQYF
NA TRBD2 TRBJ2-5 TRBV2 TGTGCCAGCAGTCGACTAGCGGGACCCAGTTACTTC CASSRLAGPSYF
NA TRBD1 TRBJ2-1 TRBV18 TGTGCCAGCTCACCGGGACAGCTAAACAATGAGCAGTTCTTC CASSPGQLNNEQFF
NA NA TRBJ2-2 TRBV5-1 TGCGCCAGCAGCAGTACGGGGCAGACTTCCACCGGGGAGCTGTTTTTT CASSSTGQTSTGELFF
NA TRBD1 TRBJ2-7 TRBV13 TGTGCCAGCAGCTTAGCAGGGGGTGGCGAGCAGTACTTC CASSLAGGGEQYF
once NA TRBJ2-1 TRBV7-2 TGTGCCAGCAGCCCGTTGACCCGCCCAAATGAGCAGTTCTTC CASSPLTRPNEQFF
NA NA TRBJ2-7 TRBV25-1 TGTGCCAGCAGGGGGGGCCCCTACGAGCAGTACTTC CASRGGPYEQYF
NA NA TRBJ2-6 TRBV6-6 TGTGCCAGCAGTTATCGACAGTCTGGGGCCAACGTCCTGACTTTC CASSYRQSGANVLTF
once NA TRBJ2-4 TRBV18 TGTGCCAGCTCACCGGACGGGGAAAACATTCAGTACTTC CASSPDGENIQYF
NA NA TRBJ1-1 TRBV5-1 TGCGCCAGCAGCTTAGACAGCATGAACACTGAAGCTTTCTTT CASSLDSMNTEAFF
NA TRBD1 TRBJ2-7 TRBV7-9 TGTGCCAGCAGGGACAGGGCGGGAGAGCAGTACTTC CASRDRAGEQYF
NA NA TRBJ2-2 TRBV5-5 TGTGCCAGCAGCTTGGATCGGTTGGCGAACACCGGGGAGCTGTTTTTT CASSLDRLANTGELFF
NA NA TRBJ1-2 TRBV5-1 TGCGCCAGCAGTTGGGGAAGCTATGGCTACACCTTC CASSWGSYGYTF
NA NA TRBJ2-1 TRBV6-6 TGTGCCAGCAGTTACTCAGTTTTTGCAGATGAGCAGTTCTTC CASSYSVFADEQFF
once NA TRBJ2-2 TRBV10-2 TGCGCCAGCAGTGAGGTCATGACTACCGGGGAGCTGTTTTTT CASSEVMTTGELFF
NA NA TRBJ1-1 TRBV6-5 TGTGCCAGCAGTTACGACAGAAACACTGAAGCTTTCTTT CASSYDRNTEAFF
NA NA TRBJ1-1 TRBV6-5 TGTGCCAGCAGTTGGAACATGAACACTGAAGCTTTCTTT CASSWNMNTEAFF
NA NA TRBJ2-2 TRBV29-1 TGCAGCGTTGGGGCTGGGTCCGGGGAGCTGTTTTTT CSVGAGSGELFF
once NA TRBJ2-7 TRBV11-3 TGTGCCAGCAGTCACGGGGCCTCCTACGAGCAGTACTTC CASSHGASYEQYF
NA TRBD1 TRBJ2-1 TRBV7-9 TGTGCCAGCAGCTCGTTTGGAACCGGGACAGGGGCCAATGAGCAGTTCTTC CASSSFGTGTGANEQFF
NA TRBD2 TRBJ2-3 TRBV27 TGTGCCAGCAGTCCCCAGTGGCTGATAGCGGGAACAGATACGCAGTATTTT CASSPQWLIAGTDTQYF
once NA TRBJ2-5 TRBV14 TGTGCCAGCAGCCGAGGGGTTAAGACCCAGTACTTC CASSRGVKTQYF
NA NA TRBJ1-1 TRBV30 TGTGCCTGGAGTCCAACTACGAACACTGAAGCTTTCTTT CAWSPTTNTEAFF
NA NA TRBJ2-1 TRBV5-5 TGTGCCAGCAGCTTGGCGGCTAGCGCCTACAATGAGCAGTTCTTC CASSLAASAYNEQFF
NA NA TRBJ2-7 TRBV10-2 TGCGCCAGCAGTGCGGGCAGGGTCTACGAGCAGTACTTC CASSAGRVYEQYF
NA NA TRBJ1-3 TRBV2 TGTGCCAGCAGTGAAGTGAACACCATATATTTT CASSEVNTIYF
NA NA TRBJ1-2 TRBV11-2 TGTGCCAGCAGCTTAGCTGATGTTTTGGCCACCTTC CASSLADVLATF
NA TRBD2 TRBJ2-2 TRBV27 TGTGCCAGCAGTCCAAGACTAGCGGGAGGGCTAGCCGGGGAGCTGTTTTTT CASSPRLAGGLAGELFF
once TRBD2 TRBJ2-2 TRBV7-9 TGTGCCAGCAGCATCGGACTAGCGGAATTTAACACCGGGGAGCTGTTTTTT CASSIGLAEFNTGELFF
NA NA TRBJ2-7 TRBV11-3 TGTGCCAGCAGCTTAGACAACTACGAGCAGTACTTC CASSLDNYEQYF
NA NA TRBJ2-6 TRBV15 TGTGCCACCAGCACCCCCCGGGGGTCAGGGGCCAACGTCCTGACTTTC CATSTPRGSGANVLTF
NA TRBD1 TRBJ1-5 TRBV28 TGTGCCAGCAGTCCACCGGGACAGGGGTTGTATAGCAATCAGCCCCAGCATTTT CASSPPGQGLYSNQPQHF
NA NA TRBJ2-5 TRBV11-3 TGTGCCAGCAGCTCCCTATGGGAAGGGAAAGAGACCCAGTACTTC CASSSLWEGKETQYF
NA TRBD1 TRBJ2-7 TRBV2 TGTGCCAGCAGGGTGACAGGGAGCTCCTACGAGCAGTACTTC CASRVTGSSYEQYF
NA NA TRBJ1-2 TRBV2 TGTGCCAGCAGTGTCCCCGGACATGGCTATGGCTACACCTTC CASSVPGHGYGYTF
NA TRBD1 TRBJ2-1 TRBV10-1 TGCGCCAGCAGCCTGGACAGGGATTACAATGAGCAGTTCTTC CASSLDRDYNEQFF